A selection of T cell receptor beta chains follows, all from one sample in a study of T cell changes during pregnancy in multiple sclerosis. The protocol was immunoSEQ multiplex PCR, while the TCRdb copy is restricted to in-frame clones and leaves out a portion. The data contain about 40,000 clones, just under 95% of them singletons. Sequences were derived from CD8+ T cells from peripheral blood mononuclear cells, sampled in the third trimester of pregnancy. The receptor set was obtained from a female donor with multiple sclerosis, enrolled in a pregnancy study. Each CDR3 is given with its conserved first and last residue. A D gene is named only where the DNA matches it firmly. Size is stated for part of the rows, as once, few or many counts, or as a class when the clone is expanded.

d_call	clone_size	v_call	cdr3_length	j_call	cdr3_nt	cdr3_aa
.	.	TRBV19	13	TRBJ2-7	TGTGCCAGTAGTATGGGCCAGATCTACGAGCAGTACTTC	CASSMGQIYEQYF
.	.	TRBV13	13	TRBJ2-7	TGTGCCAGCAGCATGGGAGCGATCTACGAGCAGTACTTC	CASSMGAIYEQYF
TRBD2	.	TRBV27	14	TRBJ2-2	TGTGCCAGCAGTTTAATCGGGGGGAACGGGGAGCTGTTTTTT	CASSLIGGNGELFF
.	.	TRBV4-1	15	TRBJ2-3	TGCGCCAGCAGCCAAGGCCCTAGCAACGACTATACGCAGTATTTT	CASSQGPSNDYTQYF
.	once	TRBV29-1	16	TRBJ2-6	TGCAGCGTGCGCATAACCGCGGTTATTGGGGCCAACGTCCTGACTTTC	CSVRITAVIGANVLTF
.	.	TRBV7-9	14	TRBJ2-7	TGTGCCAGCAGCTTAGATCGGGTAGGCTACGAGCAGTACTTC	CASSLDRVGYEQYF
.	.	TRBV6-4	16	TRBJ2-3	TGTGCCAGCAGTGACTCGGACAAAGGGGCGACAGATACGCAGTATTTT	CASSDSDKGATDTQYF
TRBD2	few	TRBV10-3	17	TRBJ2-1	TGTGCCATCAGTGACGCGCCGGGACTAGCGGGGGGGAATGAGCAGTTCTTC	CAISDAPGLAGGNEQFF
TRBD1	.	TRBV11-2	17	TRBJ1-3	TGTGCCAGCAGCTTAGAACTAGGGGGCGGCACTGGAAACACCATATATTTT	CASSLELGGGTGNTIYF
TRBD2	.	TRBV9	15	TRBJ2-3	TGTGCCAGCACGACTAGCGGGGGGCCAACAGATACGCAGTATTTT	CASTTSGGPTDTQYF
TRBD2	.	TRBV6-6	11	TRBJ2-7	TGTGCCGCTAGCGGGGGATACGAGCAGTACTTC	CAASGGYEQYF
.	.	TRBV9	12	TRBJ1-2	TGTGCCAGCAGCGTGGGGGCACATGGCTACACCTTC	CASSVGAHGYTF
TRBD1	.	TRBV19	14	TRBJ1-2	TGTGCCAGTAGTCTAACGGGACAGGTCTATGGCTACACCTTC	CASSLTGQVYGYTF
.	.	TRBV4-2	16	TRBJ2-7	TGTGCCAGCAGCCAAGGGTATCGGGACACGGCTCACGAGCAGTACTTC	CASSQGYRDTAHEQYF
.	.	TRBV2	15	TRBJ1-1	TGTGCCAGCAGTGATCCGAACAGAGTTAACACTGAAGCTTTCTTT	CASSDPNRVNTEAFF
TRBD1	.	TRBV7-2	19	TRBJ2-6	TGTGCCAGCAGCTTAGGCCCGGGACAGGGAAGCTCTGGGGCCAACGTCCTGACTTTC	CASSLGPGQGSSGANVLTF
.	few	TRBV7-9	16	TRBJ1-4	TGTGCCAGCAGCTTAGATGTGGGGAGAGGAGGCGAAAAACTGTTTTTT	CASSLDVGRGGEKLFF
.	.	TRBV6-6	13	TRBJ1-1	TGTGCCAGCAGTTCCGCGGCGGGGACTGAAGCTTTCTTT	CASSSAAGTEAFF
.	.	TRBV7-6	14	TRBJ1-1	TGTGCCAGCAGCACCCTACAGGGTCACACTGAAGCTTTCTTT	CASSTLQGHTEAFF
TRBD2	.	TRBV9	15	TRBJ2-1	TGTGCCAGCAGCGTAGATGAGACTAGCGGCTATGAGCAGTTCTTC	CASSVDETSGYEQFF
.	once	TRBV14	18	TRBJ1-2	TGTGCCAGCAGCCAAGCTGTATGGAGAGGGACTGTTGGCTTTGGCTACACCTTC	CASSQAVWRGTVGFGYTF
.	.	TRBV5-6	15	TRBJ2-7	TGTGCCAGCAGCGAAGTGAGACTTCTAAGCCACGAGCAGTACTTC	CASSEVRLLSHEQYF
TRBD2	once	TRBV6-5	12	TRBJ2-7	TGTGCCAGCATGCTAGCGGGGGGTGAGCAGTACTTC	CASMLAGGEQYF
.	.	TRBV4-2	17	TRBJ2-3	TGTGCCAGCAGCCAAGACGGGGTCGGCGGGGGCACAGATACGCAGTATTTT	CASSQDGVGGGTDTQYF
.	.	TRBV7-9	13	TRBJ2-7	TGTGCCAGCAGCACTTCGGACAGCTACGAGCAGTACTTC	CASSTSDSYEQYF
TRBD1	.	TRBV9	13	TRBJ1-1	TGTGCCAGCAGCGTGGGGACAGGAGGAGGAGCTTTCTTT	CASSVGTGGGAFF
.	.	TRBV2	16	TRBJ1-6	TGTGCCAGCAGTGAAGCTCCGGCAGGGAACAATTCACCCCTCCACTTT	CASSEAPAGNNSPLHF
.	.	TRBV15	14	TRBJ1-1	TGTGCCACCAGCAGCGGGGCGGGGGGCACTGAAGCTTTCTTT	CATSSGAGGTEAFF
TRBD1	.	TRBV2	14	TRBJ2-7	TGTGCCAGCAGTTCCGGGACAGCCGACTACGAGCAGTACTTC	CASSSGTADYEQYF
.	.	TRBV4-1	15	TRBJ2-7	TGCGCCAGCAGCCAAACTACCCGGAACTCCTACGAGCAGTACTTC	CASSQTTRNSYEQYF
TRBD1	.	TRBV5-6	15	TRBJ1-2	TGTGCCAGCAGCTTGGGGAGTTCGACAGGGAACGGCTACACCTTC	CASSLGSSTGNGYTF
.	.	TRBV29-1	13	TRBJ1-2	TGCAGCACCCGGAGCGGGGGGGCTCGGGGCTACACCTTC	CSTRSGGARGYTF
.	.	TRBV27	13	TRBJ1-1	TGTGCCAGCAGTTTAGTTTCAGGGTCTGAAGCTTTCTTT	CASSLVSGSEAFF
.	.	TRBV6-5	15	TRBJ1-4	TGTGCCAGCAGTTACTCGTATGGGGCCAATGAAAAACTGTTTTTT	CASSYSYGANEKLFF
.	.	TRBV6-1	16	TRBJ2-7	TGTGCCAGCAGTGATCTGAGGGGGGGGCCTCTAAGCGAGCAGTACTTC	CASSDLRGGPLSEQYF